This T cell receptor (beta chain) derives from a study of blood T cell repertoires in COVID-19. Background on the study: COVID-19 samples collected from the United States, Italy and Spain covered acute and convalescent phases. T cells, B-cell-depleted T cells, or PBMCs provided the cDNA or gDNA that served as material.

In the original analysis: Estimates of nucleated cell counts were drawn from the amplification of reference gene primers. Sequencing used immunoSEQ multiplex PCR; TCRdb keeps in-frame clones, though not all of them. V and J calls plus clone size are reproduced from that table; the DNA served to infer D and trimming. The sample contains about 120,000 clones, approximately 87% of which appear only once. The table lists this clone with a count of one. This CDR3 spans 14 amino acids. The germline CDR1 and CDR2 sequences are SEHNR and FQNEAQ (reference sequence). Deletions cut 5 bases from V and 3 bases from J, with 12 bases between.

The chain is built from TRBV7-9 and TRBJ2-3, with D unclear. The sequencing input was peripheral blood. The origin of this receptor is a man between 65 and 85 years old who had recovered from COVID-19. The CDR3 sequence is CASSPRETTDTQYF. The CDR3 DNA follows: TGTGCCAGCAGCCCTAGAGAAACTACAGATACGCAGTATTTT.